These 20 T cell receptor beta chains share one sample of origin, sequenced in a study of T cell repertoires in cytomegalovirus infection. TCRdb re-analysed the reads in MiXCR, keeping a single row per CDR3 protein. The sample lists some 170,000 distinct CDR3 sequences; approximately 18% were seen once. The specimen sequenced was CD8+ T cells from PBMCs. The receptors originated from a human donor in good health (CMV status not recorded). Some clones in this sample may be carry-over from other donors' samples.

This clonotype was recorded a few times. V gene TRBV7-9 combines with J gene TRBJ1-4; no firm D call. The ends were cut back, 1 base at V and 7 bases at J, with 13 bases in the middle. Germline values: CDR1 SEHNR, CDR2 FQNEAQ (reference sequence). This CDR3 region has 15 residues. In DNA, the CDR3 is TGTGCCAGCAGCTTAGTCCCACGAACGGTTGAAAAACTGTTTTTT. Translation gives CASSLVPRTVEKLFF.

This clonotype was seen only a few times. This rearrangement joins TRBV7-2 to TRBJ2-7; D perhaps matches TRBD1 (5 bases). Trimming removed 5 bases at V and 0 bases at J, with 17 bases between. The length of the CDR3 is 16 residues. CDR1 is SGHTA and CDR2 is FQGNSA in the germline V gene. CDR3 sequence reads: CASSNPDSPISYEQYF. The CDR3 DNA reads TGTGCCAGCAGCAACCCAGACAGTCCTATCTCCTACGAGCAGTACTTC.

Regarding this clonotype: A read error is likely, as this CDR3 ends without the conserved phenylalanine or tryptophan. The chain employs TRBV10-3 and TRBJ2-7; D is possibly TRBD1 (5 bases). V lost 9 bases to trimming and J lost 6 bases, with 15 bases between them. CDR3 length equals 12 residues. From germline, CDR1 is ENHRY and CDR2 SYGVKD. CDR3 residues: CAIQGAPREQYL. In nucleotides, the CDR3 is TGTGCCATACAAGGGGCACCCCGCGAGCAGTACTTA.

This clonotype was seen more than once but under ten times. V usage is TRBV10-2 and J usage is TRBJ2-3, with D tentatively TRBD1 (5 bases). V lost 3 bases and J 2 bases, leaving 9 bases between the germline ends. The CDR3 has 14 amino acids. CDR1 and CDR2 (germline): WSHSY, SAAADI. The CDR3 region is CASSDWTPTDTQYF. The CDR3 coding sequence is TGCGCCAGCAGTGATTGGACACCCACAGATACGCAGTATTTT.

The J gene is TRBJ2-5, the V gene TRBV7-9, with 9 bases identical to TRBD1. Per the germline V gene, CDR1 is SEHNR and CDR2 is FQNEAQ (reference sequence). The CDR3 is 15 amino acids. V was clipped by 2 bases and J by 5 bases; unmatched bases: 6. CDR3 sequence reads: CASSLQQGAVETQYF. CDR3 coding DNA: TGTGCCAGCAGCTTACAACAGGGGGCGGTGGAGACCCAGTACTTC.

The chain is built from TRBV29-1 and TRBJ2-1, with D unclear. There are 16 residues in the CDR3. Germline values: CDR1 SQVTM, CDR2 ANQGSEA. Trimming took 3 bases from V and 8 from J, leaving 23 bases between them. The CDR3 is CSVEGEAGFSVYEQFF. The CDR3 DNA follows: TGCAGCGTTGAGGGTGAGGCAGGATTTTCGGTCTATGAGCAGTTCTTC.

The genes are TRBV7-8 and TRBJ1-2, with D maybe TRBD1 (5 bases). Germline lookup yields CDR1 SGHVS and CDR2 FQNEAQ. This CDR3 region has 15 residues. Trimming took off 4 bases at V and 8 bases at J, with 20 bases between the two ends. CDR3 in DNA: TGTGCCAGCAGCTACCTGGAGAGGGGCCCTTACGGCTACACCTTC. Encoded protein: CASSYLERGPYGYTF. Full variable domain (outside the CDR3, taken from reference TRBV7-8 and TRBJ1-2): GAGVSQSPRYKVAKRGQDVALRCDPISGHVSLFWYQQALGQGPEFLTYFQNEAQLDKSGLPSDRFFAERPEGSVSTLKIQRTQQEDSAVYLCASSYLERGPYGYTFGSGTRLTVV.

V usage is TRBV5-5 and J usage is TRBJ1-5; D call uncertain. The length of the CDR3 is 16 residues. Trimming stripped 0 bases from V and 4 bases from J, with 14 bases between. The germline V gene encodes CDR1 SGHKS and CDR2 YYEKEE (reference sequence). The CDR3 DNA is TGTGCCAGCAGCTTGGAGTGGGGTTCGGGAAATCAGCCCCAGCATTTT. Amino acids: CASSLEWGSGNQPQHF.

A few counts support this clonotype. The CDR3 region is CASSRYTSSPTDTQYF. CDR3 nucleotide sequence: TGTGCCAGCAGCCGCTACACTTCTTCGCCCACAGATACGCAGTATTTT. The chain couples TRBV7-2 to TRBJ2-3; D gene unclear. Trimming pared 5 bases from V and 2 bases from J, leaving 17 bases between. This CDR3 contains 16 residues. Germline V gene sequence: CDR1 SGHTA, CDR2 FQGNSA.

The gene calls are TRBV5-1 and TRBJ2-2; D is ambiguous. Trimming removed 6 bases from V and 4 bases from J, with 4 bases in between. CDR3 length: 11 residues. CDR1 SGHRS and CDR2 YFSETQ come from the germline V gene. The CDR3 sequence is CASTSTGELFF. DNA for the CDR3: TGCGCCAGCACCTCCACCGGGGAGCTGTTTTTT.

The rearrangement uses TRBV28 and TRBJ2-7; 10 nucleotides agree with TRBD1. Trimming cost V 6 bases and J 6 bases; bases outside gene matches: 8. CDR1 MDHEN and CDR2 SYDVKM come from the germline V gene. This CDR3 comprises 14 residues. CDR3 region: CASSPRDRGGEQYF. The DNA for the CDR3 is TGTGCCAGCAGCCCCCGGGACAGGGGTGGCGAGCAGTACTTC.

This clonotype was seen more than once but under ten times. The chain couples TRBV12-3 or TRBV12-4 to TRBJ2-7, with TRBD2 as a possible D gene (6 bases). This CDR3 region has 11 residues. The V gene lost 5 bases and the J gene lost 7 bases, with 9 bases spanning the gap. The CDR3 sequence: CASSPGLEQYF. The CDR3 region has the DNA TGTGCCAGCAGTCCCGGACTAGAGCAGTACTTC.

J is TRBJ1-1 and V is TRBV14, with D possibly TRBD1 on 5 matching bases. Deletions cut 1 base from V and 4 bases from J, with 13 bases between. Germline V CDR1 and CDR2: SGHDN, FVKESK. This CDR3 is built from 15 residues. CDR3: CASSQAGDLITEAFF. In DNA, the CDR3 is TGTGCCAGCAGCCAAGCGGGGGACTTAATCACTGAAGCTTTCTTT.

In its sample, this clonotype was seen a few times. This chain connects TRBV7-9 to TRBJ1-1; D remains unclear. The CDR3 is 13 amino acids. V shed 1 base and J shed 8 bases, with 11 bases lying between them. Germline V lookup: CDR1 SEHNR, CDR2 FQNEAQ (reference sequence). CDR3: CASSLGPSDEAFF. In DNA form, the CDR3 reads TGTGCCAGCAGCTTAGGCCCGTCGGACGAAGCTTTCTTT.

The rearrangement joins TRBV5-1 to TRBJ2-7; 12 nucleotides align to TRBD1. Looked up from germline, CDR1 is SGHRS and CDR2 is YFSETQ. This CDR3 has 15 amino acids. Trimming removed 4 bases from V and 4 bases from J; junction bases left unmatched: 6. This CDR3 reads CASSIGTGGTYEQYF. CDR3 in DNA: TGCGCCAGCAGCATCGGGACAGGGGGCACGTACGAGCAGTACTTC.

Only a few counts were recorded for this clonotype. This chain links TRBV7-9 with TRBJ2-3; maybe TRBD2 (6 bases). Looked up from germline, CDR1 is SEHNR and CDR2 is FQNEAQ (reference sequence). This CDR3 comprises 14 residues. Trimming pared 8 bases from V and 4 bases from J, leaving 16 bases between. This chain's CDR3 is CASRGSLPSDTQYF. As DNA, the CDR3 is TGTGCCAGCCGGGGGTCGCTCCCATCAGATACGCAGTATTTT. The variable domain in full, completed from reference TRBV7-9 and TRBJ2-3, reads DTGVSQNPRHKITKRGQNVTFRCDPISEHNRLYWYRQTLGQGPEFLTYFQNEAQLEKSRLLSDRFSAERPKGSFSTLEIQRTEQGDSAMYLCASRGSLPSDTQYFGPGTRLTVL.

A few counts support this clonotype. CDR3 sequence reads: CASSRFRDNEQFF. The CDR3, as DNA: TGTGCCAGCAGTAGATTCCGGGACAATGAGCAGTTCTTC. V is TRBV7-8 and J is TRBJ2-1; D is undetermined. Germline values: CDR1 SGHVS, CDR2 FQNEAQ. Trimming pared 6 bases from V and 5 bases from J, leaving 11 bases between. The length of the CDR3 is 13 residues.

The CDR3 sequence is CASSYPDRSGTEAFF. The CDR3 region has the DNA TGTGCCAGCAGCTATCCGGACAGATCTGGCACTGAAGCTTTCTTT. The rearrangement uses TRBV7-9 and TRBJ1-1; possible D gene TRBD1, 6 bases. V was pared by 4 bases and J by 4 bases, with 16 bases between. This CDR3 is 15 amino acids long. CDR1 is SEHNR, CDR2 FQNEAQ, per germline (reference sequence). Looking up the rest from reference TRBV7-9 and TRBJ1-1 gives the full variable domain: DTGVSQNPRHKITKRGQNVTFRCDPISEHNRLYWYRQTLGQGPEFLTYFQNEAQLEKSRLLSDRFSAERPKGSFSTLEIQRTEQGDSAMYLCASSYPDRSGTEAFFGQGTRLTVV.

This clonotype turned up a few times. The chain couples TRBV6-2 or TRBV6-3 to TRBJ1-2; no firm D call. The CDR3 totals 15 residues. The V end lost 2 bases, the J end lost 4 bases, and 14 bases lay between the germline ends. The V gene's germline CDR1 is MNHEY and CDR2 SVGEGT. The CDR3 DNA reads as TGTGCCAGCAGTTACCCGGCGGGATCCCTCTATGGCTACACCTTC. This codes for CASSYPAGSLYGYTF.

This chain connects TRBV7-3 to TRBJ2-1; D gene uncertain. Germline-derived CDR1 and CDR2 are SGHTA and FQGTGA. V gave up 4 bases and J gave up 3 bases, with 22 bases separating them. CDR3 length: 18 amino acids. The CDR3, as DNA: TGTGCCAGCAGCTCACGCAGGACGGACGAACTTTTCTACAATGAGCAGTTCTTC. Translating gives CASSSRRTDELFYNEQFF.